This TCR beta chain was documented in a study of control samples from healthy donors and cancer patients. Assay used: immunoSEQ multiplex PCR; TCRdb lists only in-frame clones, some missing. The ten top clones account for roughly 2%, within a sample of fewer than 250,000 clones. The CDR3 contains 15 residues. Germline CDR1 is MNHEY and CDR2 is SVGAGI. Trimming cost V 4 bases and J 2 bases; bases outside gene matches: 6. Sample: blood. The receptor comes from a woman aged 25 to 39 in good health. This chain joins TRBV6-5 and TRBJ2-7, with 9 positions matching TRBD1. In DNA form, the CDR3 reads TGTGCCAGCAGTTCCCCGGGGACAGGGACCTACGAGCAGTACTTC. This codes for CASSSPGTGTYEQYF.